Shown below are 18 T cell receptor beta chains from a single sample sequenced in a study of OX40 agonist ivuxolimab in advanced cancers. TCRdb's table, derived via immunoSEQ multiplex PCR, lists solely in-frame clones and lacks some. The data hold some 99,000 clones, with around 94% observed a single time. Sequenced here: CD4+ or CD8+ T cells sorted from blood, sampled in a trial of the OX40 agonist ivuxolimab. The origin of the receptors is an adult with an advanced solid tumor such as melanoma, head and neck, liver or kidney cancer.

This sequence joins TRBV18 and TRBJ2-7, with 7 bases lining up with TRBD1. CDR1 and CDR2 from the germline V gene are KGHSH and LQKENI. J gave up 4 bases and V 6 bases, and 15 bases lay outside the gene matches. This CDR3 has 16 residues. DNA for the CDR3: TGTGCCAGCTCTCCCCGACAGGGTCCCCCTCTTTACGAGCAGTACTTC. Protein: CASSPRQGPPLYEQYF.

V and J are TRBV19 and TRBJ1-1; D remains ambiguous. Per the germline V gene, CDR1 is LNHDA and CDR2 is SQIVND (reference sequence). This CDR3 contains 14 residues. V was trimmed by 6 bases and J by 1 base, leaving 12 bases between them. The CDR3 coding sequence is TGTGCCAGTAGGAACCCCTTTCAGAACACTGAAGCTTTCTTT. It translates to CASRNPFQNTEAFF.

The CDR3 spells CASSEGRGPTEAFF. CDR3 DNA: TGCGCCAGCAGTGAGGGCAGGGGGCCGACTGAAGCTTTCTTT. This chain joins TRBV10-2 and TRBJ1-1; TRBD1 aligns across 8 bases. V lost 2 bases, J lost 5 bases, and 4 bases stayed unmatched. Looked up from germline, CDR1 is WSHSY and CDR2 is SAAADI. This CDR3 has 14 amino acids.

This clone was detected once. V gene TRBV19 combines with J gene TRBJ2-7, with 11 bases that match TRBD2. The CDR3 is made up of 16 amino acids. V dropped 6 bases and J dropped 3; count of bases not matched to a gene: 10. CDR1 and CDR2 from the germline V gene are LNHDA and SQIVND (reference sequence). In nucleotides, the CDR3 is TGTGCCAGTAGCTCCGAGTGGGGACTAGCGGTCTACGAGCAGTACTTC. It codes for CASSSEWGLAVYEQYF.

A single count supports this clone. The chain employs TRBV11-2 and TRBJ1-6; no firm D call. Deletions cut 5 bases from V and 5 bases from J, with 7 bases between. The CDR3 sequence is 13 residues long. CDR1 and CDR2 (germline): SGHAT, FQNNGV. In nucleotides, the CDR3 is TGTGCCAGCAGCCCAATAAATAATTCACCCCTCCACTTT. It translates to CASSPINNSPLHF.

V and J are TRBV25-1 and TRBJ2-2; 8 bases line up with TRBD2. Germline V gene sequence: CDR1 MGHDK, CDR2 SYGVNS. Unmatched junction bases numbered 8, after V lost 8 bases and J lost 6 bases. The CDR3 runs 14 residues. Here the CDR3 reads CASCPRGGPGELFF. DNA of the CDR3: TGTGCCAGCTGCCCACGGGGGGGCCCCGGGGAGCTGTTTTTT.

This chain uses TRBV10-3 with TRBJ2-3, with D uncertain. The CDR3 sequence is 15 residues long. Trimming took off 2 bases at V and 3 bases at J, with 12 bases between the two ends. Germline loops: CDR1 ENHRY, CDR2 SYGVKD. The CDR3 coding sequence is TGTGCCATCAGTGAGGGTTTTGGGTTTACAGATACGCAGTATTTT. It is translated as CAISEGFGFTDTQYF.

The chain joins TRBV2 to TRBJ2-5, with TRBD2 identical over 9 bases. CDR3 size: 16 residues. After removal of 3 bases from V and 5 bases from J, the junction contained 10 bases not matched to a gene. Germline values: CDR1 SNHLY, CDR2 FYNNEI. This chain's CDR3 is CASSDQLTLAGETQYF. In DNA, the CDR3 is TGTGCCAGCAGTGACCAACTGACTCTAGCGGGGGAGACCCAGTACTTC. Together with reference TRBV2 and TRBJ2-5, the CDR3 gives the full variable domain: EPEVTQTPSHQVTQMGQEVILRCVPISNHLYFYWYRQILGQKVEFLVSFYNNEISEKSEIFDDQFSVERPDGSNFTLKIRSTKLEDSAMYFCASSDQLTLAGETQYFGPGTRLLVL.

This clone was observed a single time. In DNA, the CDR3 is TGCAGCGTGTATGGCCCGGCCGGGCAGCCCCAGCATTTT. As protein: CSVYGPAGQPQHF. The rearrangement uses TRBV29-1 and TRBJ1-5, with D unresolved. V was clipped by 6 bases and J by 7 bases, with 16 bases between them. The CDR3 spans 13 residues. Germline V lookup: CDR1 SQVTM, CDR2 ANQGSEA.

V usage is TRBV6-6 and J usage is TRBJ2-7, with TRBD2 identical over 8 bases. The CDR3 is 15 residues long. V was pared by 2 bases and J by 2 bases, with 5 bases of the junction left unmatched. Per the germline V gene, CDR1 is MNHNY and CDR2 is SVGAGI (reference sequence). The CDR3 nucleotides are TGTGCCAGCAGTTACGCGCGGGAGGCACCCTACGAGCAGTACTTC. This sequence encodes CASSYAREAPYEQYF.

The chain recombines TRBV11-1 with TRBJ2-7; 7 bases are a match to TRBD1. Trimming cost V 5 bases and J 5 bases; bases outside gene matches: 18. The CDR3 has 17 amino acids. Per the germline V gene, CDR1 is SGHAT and CDR2 is FQDESV (reference sequence). The CDR3 nucleotides read TGTGCCAGCAGCCCTCTTAGGGGGACAGACCTTGGAAACGAGCAGTACTTC. Translation: CASSPLRGTDLGNEQYF.

The genes are TRBV18 and TRBJ1-5; TRBD1 matches at 7 bases. CDR1 and CDR2 from the germline V gene are KGHSH and LQKENI. V lost 0 bases and J lost 9; bases outside the gene matches: 11. The CDR3 spans 16 residues. The CDR3 protein is CASSPPWGLSGGPQHF. In DNA, the CDR3 is TGTGCCAGCTCACCACCTTGGGGACTCTCAGGGGGGCCCCAGCATTTT. Supplemented by reference TRBV18 and TRBJ1-5, the full variable domain reads NAGVMQNPRHLVRRRGQEARLRCSPMKGHSHVYWYRQLPEEGLKFMVYLQKENIIDESGMPKERFSAEFPKEGPSILRIQQVVRGDSAAYFCASSPPWGLSGGPQHFGDGTRLSIL.

This chain connects TRBV4-3 to TRBJ1-2, with D unresolved. Trimming left V 2 bases short and J 2 bases short, with 6 bases between. CDR1 and CDR2 (germline): LGHNA, YSLEER. The CDR3 is 13 residues long. CDR3 sequence: CASSQQVNYGYTF. As DNA, the CDR3 is TGCGCCAGCAGCCAACAGGTGAACTATGGCTACACCTTC.

This chain links TRBV6-5 with TRBJ2-6; D may be TRBD1 or TRBD2 (5 bases each). CDR1 is MNHEY and CDR2 is SVGAGI in the germline V gene. V shed 6 bases and J shed 6 bases, with 15 bases lying between them. This CDR3 is built from 15 residues. The CDR3 loop reads CASRGTRSAANVLTF. CDR3 coding DNA: TGTGCCAGCAGGGGGACCAGGAGTGCGGCCAACGTCCTGACTTTC.

This clone showed up just once. The chain joins TRBV5-1 to TRBJ2-5; maybe TRBD1 (5 bases). Germline V lookup: CDR1 SGHRS, CDR2 YFSETQ. The CDR3 length is 13 residues. V was clipped by 3 bases and J by 4 bases, with 10 bases between them. The chain's CDR3 is CASSSGWRETQYF. Written as DNA, the CDR3 is TGCGCCAGCAGCTCAGGGTGGCGAGAGACCCAGTACTTC.

The V and J genes are TRBV5-1 and TRBJ2-2, with 10 bases that match TRBD2. This CDR3 contains 17 residues. CDR1 and CDR2 from the germline V gene are SGHRS and YFSETQ. J lost 2 bases, V lost 4 bases, and 8 bases had no gene match. The CDR3 DNA reads as TGCGCCAGCAGCGGGACGGGACTAGCGATTAACACCGGGGAGCTGTTTTTT. Protein product: CASSGTGLAINTGELFF.

This chain links TRBV19 with TRBJ1-6, with 7 bases matching TRBD1. J gave up 10 bases and V 3 bases, and 15 bases lay outside the gene matches. Per the germline V gene, CDR1 is LNHDA and CDR2 is SQIVND (reference sequence). This CDR3 spans 17 amino acids. DNA of the CDR3: TGTGCCAGTAGTATGATAACAGGGGTAGTCCCGGGATCACCCCTCCACTTT. Amino acids: CASSMITGVVPGSPLHF.

V and J are TRBV28 and TRBJ1-4, with TRBD1 matching 7 bases. CDR1 MDHEN and CDR2 SYDVKM come from the germline V gene. The CDR3 is 15 residues long. Unmatched junction bases numbered 9, after V lost 3 bases and J lost 8 bases. The CDR3 region is CASSFFVTGREKLFF. The CDR3 bases are TGTGCCAGCAGTTTCTTCGTGACAGGGAGAGAAAAACTGTTTTTT.